This passage covers 28 T cell receptor beta chains from one sample sequenced in a study of OX40 agonist ivuxolimab in advanced cancers. Measured with immunoSEQ multiplex PCR; TCRdb has only the in-frame clones, and not every one. The table has tens of thousands of clones, around 82% seen once. This material consisted of CD4+ or CD8+ T cells sorted from blood, taken in a trial of the OX40 agonist ivuxolimab. These receptors originate from an adult with an advanced solid tumor such as melanoma, head and neck, liver or kidney cancer.

This chain joins TRBV5-1 and TRBJ2-7; 7 nucleotides align to TRBD1. J gave up 4 bases and V 4 bases, and 8 bases lay outside the gene matches. Germline CDR1 reads SGHRS; CDR2 reads YFSETQ. This CDR3 is built from 14 residues. As DNA, the CDR3 is TGCGCCAGCAGCCAACAGGGGACGACATACGAGCAGTACTTC. Translating it yields CASSQQGTTYEQYF.

The CDR3 sequence is CASSKRRTEAFF. In DNA form, the CDR3 reads TGTGCCAGTAGTAAAAGGAGGACTGAAGCTTTCTTT. The chain employs TRBV19 and TRBJ1-1; the D is unclear. V lost 4 bases to trimming and J lost 5 bases, with 8 bases between them. Germline V lookup: CDR1 LNHDA, CDR2 SQIVND (reference sequence). This CDR3 comprises 12 residues.

The V gene is TRBV7-9, the J gene TRBJ1-2; tentative D call: TRBD1 (5 bases). V was clipped by 3 bases and J by 6 bases, with 8 bases between them. The CDR3 is 12 residues long. Germline V gene data show CDR1 as SEHNR and CDR2 as FQNEAQ (reference sequence). The CDR3 bases are TGTGCCAGCAGCTTCTCGGGGGATGGCTACACCTTC. This translates into CASSFSGDGYTF.

The rearrangement uses TRBV7-2 and TRBJ1-3; maybe TRBD1 (6 bases). V lost 5 bases to trimming and J lost 0 bases, with 11 bases between them. CDR1 is SGHTA, CDR2 FQGNSA, per germline. The CDR3 runs to 15 residues. CDR3 loop: CASSQGHYSGNTIYF. CDR3 sequence (DNA): TGTGCCAGCAGCCAGGGACACTACTCTGGAAACACCATATATTTT.

This clone has a count of ten or more. CDR3 residues: CASSLTSGKYYEQYF. CDR3 nucleotides: TGTGCCAGCAGCTTAACTAGCGGGAAGTACTACGAGCAGTACTTC. The chain combines TRBV11-1 with TRBJ2-7; 10 positions match TRBD2. V was clipped by 2 bases and J by 3 bases; unmatched bases: 4. Germline V gives CDR1 SGHAT, CDR2 FQDESV (reference sequence). This CDR3 comprises 15 residues.

This chain uses TRBV9 with TRBJ1-2, with D maybe TRBD1 (5 bases). CDR3 size: 15 residues. V was clipped by 1 base and J by 7 bases, with 17 bases between them. CDR1 and CDR2 from the germline V gene are SGDLS and YYNGEE. Here the CDR3 reads CASSVLDSHGGGYTF. CDR3 DNA: TGTGCCAGCAGCGTACTAGACAGCCACGGAGGTGGCTACACCTTC.

The chain joins TRBV7-8 to TRBJ1-2, with D unresolved. The CDR3 consists of 13 residues. Germline-derived CDR1 and CDR2 are SGHVS and FQNEAQ. The V gene lost 1 base and the J gene lost 7 bases, with 10 bases spanning the gap. The CDR3 loop is CASSLERGLGYTF. The CDR3, as DNA: TGTGCCAGCAGCTTAGAACGGGGTCTTGGCTACACCTTC.

In its sample, this clone was seen a few times. The chain combines TRBV27 with TRBJ2-6; D uncertain. This CDR3 comprises 14 residues. The V gene's germline CDR1 is MNHEY and CDR2 SMNVEV (reference sequence). Trimming took off 11 bases at V and 0 bases at J, with 11 bases between the two ends. DNA for the CDR3: TGTGCCTCACAAGGAAGCTCTGGGGCCAACGTCCTGACTTTC. Its protein product is CASQGSSGANVLTF. Supplemented by reference TRBV27 and TRBJ2-6, the full variable domain reads EAQVTQNPRYLITVTGKKLTVTCSQNMNHEYMSWYRQDPGLGLRQIYYSMNVEVTDKGDVPEGYKVSRKEKRNFPLILESPSPNQTSLYFCASQGSSGANVLTFGAGSRLTVL.

J is TRBJ2-7 and V is TRBV6-5; D might be TRBD1 (6 bases). Trimming shortened V by 8 bases and J by 1 base, and 12 bases separated the two germline ends. The CDR3 is made up of 13 amino acids. CDR1 MNHEY and CDR2 SVGAGI come from the germline V gene. CDR3 amino acids: CASVGTLSYEQYF. The CDR3, as DNA: TGTGCCAGCGTCGGGACACTTTCCTACGAGCAGTACTTC.

The V call is TRBV5-6, the J call TRBJ1-1; D unresolved. Germline CDR1 SGHDT, CDR2 YYEEEE. V was shortened by 5 bases and J by 1 base, with 12 bases between the two germline ends. The CDR3 sequence is 14 residues long. The CDR3 loop is CASRPGRSNTEAFF. The DNA for the CDR3 is TGTGCCAGCAGACCTGGACGGTCGAACACTGAAGCTTTCTTT.

This clone was seen once. This chain uses TRBV19 with TRBJ1-2; no reliable D call. Per the germline V gene, CDR1 is LNHDA and CDR2 is SQIVND (reference sequence). CDR3 size: 15 residues. The V end lost 6 bases, the J end lost 1 base, and 15 bases lay between the germline ends. The DNA of the CDR3 is TGTGCCAGTAGGCGTAGTACAGAATTTAACTATGGCTACACCTTC. It encodes CASRRSTEFNYGYTF. The whole variable domain, filled in from reference TRBV19 and TRBJ1-2, reads DGGITQSPKYLFRKEGQNVTLSCEQNLNHDAMYWYRQDPGQGLRLIYYSQIVNDFQKGDIAEGYSVSREKKESFPLTVTSAQKNPTAFYLCASRRSTEFNYGYTFGSGTRLTVV.

This clone was counted once. The junction departs from germline at one end; a sequencing error may be responsible. The rearrangement uses TRBV7-7 and TRBJ2-3; D gene unclear. The CDR3 has 14 amino acids. Germline V gives CDR1 SSHAT, CDR2 FNYEAQ (reference sequence). CDR3 bases: TGTGCTAGCAGCCCTAGTAGGGATACAGATACGCAGTATTTT. It codes for CASSPSRDTDTQYF.

Here the CDR3 reads CASSGGQGLGNEQFF. The CDR3, as DNA: TGTGCCAGCAGCGGGGGACAGGGGTTAGGAAATGAGCAGTTCTTC. The chain uses TRBV7-6 and TRBJ2-1, with 10 bases lining up with TRBD1. V dropped 5 bases and J dropped 7; count of bases not matched to a gene: 8. Per germline, CDR1 SGHVS and CDR2 FNYEAQ. The length of the CDR3 is 15 residues.

The chain is built from TRBV18 and TRBJ2-7, with 9 bases lining up with TRBD2. The germline CDR1 and CDR2 sequences are KGHSH and LQKENI. J lost 3 bases, V lost 0 bases, and 3 bases had no gene match. CDR3 size: 15 residues. The CDR3, as DNA: TGTGCCAGCTCACCACCGGGACTAGCAGACTACGAGCAGTACTTC. Its protein is CASSPPGLADYEQYF.

CDR3 bases: TGTGCCAGCAGATCAGACCCTGCTAACTATGGCTACACCTTC. Amino acid sequence: CASRSDPANYGYTF. The genes are TRBV2 and TRBJ1-2; the D is unclear. Deletions cut 6 bases from V and 0 bases from J, with 11 bases between. This CDR3 is built from 14 residues. The germline V gene encodes CDR1 SNHLY and CDR2 FYNNEI.

The chain couples TRBV7-9 to TRBJ2-6, with 7 positions matching TRBD2. The germline CDR1 and CDR2 sequences are SEHNR and FQNEAQ (reference sequence). CDR3 length: 18 amino acids. V trimming: 3 bases; J trimming: 2 bases; junction bases outside the gene matches: 10. The CDR3 bases are TGTGCCAGCAGCTTGGACGGTTTTGGGGGGGCTGGGGCCAACGTCCTGACTTTC. Its protein product is CASSLDGFGGAGANVLTF.

This chain links TRBV4-1 with TRBJ1-1; D remains ambiguous. The CDR3 covers 15 residues. Germline assignment: CDR1 MGHRA and CDR2 YSYEKL. V was cut by 7 bases and J by 1 base, with 16 bases left in between. The CDR3 bases are TGCGCCAGCACTCCGCTCCCGGACGGGAACACTGAAGCTTTCTTT. It is translated as CASTPLPDGNTEAFF.

Points on this clone: In the same sample, other DNA sequences code for this CDR3. This rearrangement joins TRBV18 to TRBJ2-5; 9 bases map to TRBD1. The CDR3 runs to 15 residues. Germline loops: CDR1 KGHSH, CDR2 LQKENI. The trim removed 3 bases at V and 3 bases at J, leaving 5 bases unmatched. The CDR3 spells CASSPQRTGEETQYF. The DNA of the CDR3 is TGTGCCAGCTCACCCCAGCGGACAGGGGAAGAGACCCAGTACTTC.

This clone is termed medium-sized (0.01 to 0.1%). This chain connects TRBV7-9 to TRBJ1-5; tentatively, D is TRBD1 (5 bases). The V and J ends lost 4 bases and 0 bases respectively, with 13 bases between them. From germline, CDR1 is SEHNR and CDR2 FQNEAQ (reference sequence). The CDR3 is 16 amino acids. CDR3 DNA: TGTGCCAGCAGCTCGGGGCGTGGGAATAGCAATCAGCCCCAGCATTTT. Encoded protein: CASSSGRGNSNQPQHF.

The chain uses TRBV7-3 and TRBJ2-2; TRBD2 might be the D (5 bases). The germline V gene encodes CDR1 SGHTA and CDR2 FQGTGA. The CDR3 runs to 15 residues. V shed 7 bases and J shed 7 bases, with 19 bases lying between them. CDR3 sequence: CASTPAVASNGELFF. CDR3 DNA: TGTGCCAGCACCCCAGCGGTAGCCTCGAACGGGGAGCTGTTTTTT.

The rearrangement joins TRBV28 to TRBJ2-1; no firm D call. V shed 3 bases and J shed 1 base, with 7 bases lying between them. CDR1 MDHEN and CDR2 SYDVKM come from the germline V gene. The length of the CDR3 is 14 residues. The CDR3 loop reads CASSFRHSYNEQFF. CDR3 bases: TGTGCCAGCAGTTTCCGTCATTCCTACAATGAGCAGTTCTTC.

The chain combines TRBV5-1 with TRBJ1-3; perhaps TRBD1 as D (6 bases). With 4 bases removed from V and 0 bases from J, the gap between germline ends came to 11 bases. Germline CDR1 and CDR2: SGHRS and YFSETQ. The CDR3 spans 15 residues. The chain's CDR3 is CASSAGQISGNTIYF. DNA for the CDR3: TGCGCCAGCAGCGCCGGACAGATCTCTGGAAACACCATATATTTT.

The chain is built from TRBV5-1 and TRBJ1-6; D not resolved. Looked up from germline, CDR1 is SGHRS and CDR2 is YFSETQ. V was clipped by 1 base and J by 8 bases, with 7 bases between them. This CDR3 is built from 13 residues. This CDR3 reads CASSLKWDSPLHF. The CDR3 DNA reads TGCGCCAGCAGCTTGAAATGGGATTCACCCCTCCACTTT. Based on the CDR3 plus reference TRBV5-1 and TRBJ1-6, the full variable domain is KAGVTQTPRYLIKTRGQQVTLSCSPISGHRSVSWYQQTPGQGLQFLFEYFSETQRNKGNFPGRFSGRQFSNSRSEMNVSTLELGDSALYLCASSLKWDSPLHFGNGTRLTVT.

The chain joins TRBV5-5 to TRBJ2-3, with TRBD1 identical over 8 bases. V dropped 4 bases and J dropped 1; count of bases not matched to a gene: 5. The CDR3 is made up of 15 amino acids. Germline V gene lookup returns CDR1 SGHKS and CDR2 YYEKEE (reference sequence). This CDR3 reads CASSRSGQGTDTQYF. In nucleotides, the CDR3 is TGTGCCAGCAGCCGTTCGGGACAGGGCACAGATACGCAGTATTTT.

In this sample, this clone turned up a few times. The junction differs from germline at one of its ends, possibly a read error. The rearrangement uses TRBV6-5 and TRBJ2-5; 10 nucleotides match TRBD2. The CDR3 has 13 residues. Germline-derived CDR1 and CDR2 are MNHEY and SVGAGI. CDR3 protein: CASSYGLAGVSNF. The DNA for the CDR3 is TGTGCCAGCAGTTACGGGCTAGCGGGAGTATCGAACTTC.

This chain links TRBV29-1 with TRBJ2-1; 7 bases line up with TRBD2. V lost 6 bases, J lost 5 bases, and 4 bases stayed unmatched. This CDR3 spans 12 amino acids. Germline assignment: CDR1 SQVTM and CDR2 ANQGSEA. The CDR3 loop reads CSVCLADNEQFF. DNA for the CDR3: TGCAGCGTGTGCCTAGCGGACAATGAGCAGTTCTTC.

The chain couples TRBV6-6 to TRBJ2-3; no firm D call. Germline V gives CDR1 MNHNY, CDR2 SVGAGI (reference sequence). This CDR3 region has 12 residues. V lost 4 bases, J lost 6 bases, and 8 bases lay in between. The CDR3, as DNA: TGTGCCAGCAGTTCTAATAGCGATACGCAGTATTTT. Its translation is CASSSNSDTQYF.

This rearrangement joins TRBV19 to TRBJ2-3; 13 bases are a match to TRBD2. Germline CDR1 reads LNHDA; CDR2 reads SQIVND (reference sequence). There are 17 residues in the CDR3. J was trimmed by 4 bases and V by 4 bases; bases with no gene match: 8. The DNA for the CDR3 is TGTGCCAGTAGTAGATTAGGGACTAGCGGGAATCCAGATACGCAGTATTTT. Protein product: CASSRLGTSGNPDTQYF.